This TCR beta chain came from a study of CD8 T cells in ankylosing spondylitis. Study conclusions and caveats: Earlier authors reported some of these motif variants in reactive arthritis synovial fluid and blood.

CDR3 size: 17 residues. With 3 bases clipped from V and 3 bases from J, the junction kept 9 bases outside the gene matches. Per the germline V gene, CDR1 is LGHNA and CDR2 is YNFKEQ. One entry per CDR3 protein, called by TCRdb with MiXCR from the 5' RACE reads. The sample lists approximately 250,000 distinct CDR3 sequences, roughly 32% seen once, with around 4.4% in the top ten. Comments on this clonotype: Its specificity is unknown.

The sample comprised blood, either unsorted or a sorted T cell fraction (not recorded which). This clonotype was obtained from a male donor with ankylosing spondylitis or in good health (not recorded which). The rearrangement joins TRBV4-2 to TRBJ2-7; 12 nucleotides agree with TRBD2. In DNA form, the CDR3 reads TGTGCCAGCAGCCAGCTCTGGGGGACTAGCGGGCGCTACGAGCAGTACTTC. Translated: CASSQLWGTSGRYEQYF.